This paragraph reports one T cell receptor (beta chain). TRAV- and TRBV-specific primers, spanning alpha and beta chains, primed first-strand cDNA. A constant-region primer paired with the V-primer adapter amplified TCRs over about 19 PCR cycles. TCRdb passed the reads through MiXCR, listing each CDR3 protein once. Of some 38,000 distinct CDR3 sequences in the sample, 20% were seen once. Time point noted: after trial treatment. Documented treatment: LDRT plus nivolumab, ipilimumab, low-dose cyclophosphamide and aspirin (RACIN trial). This entry is derived from a study of low-dose radiotherapy and immunotherapy resistance in tumors. Study information: The study administered intravenous cyclophosphamide at 200 mg/m2 every two weeks, one day ahead of radiation and immunotherapy.

Trimming took 5 bases from V and 10 from J; bases not matched to a gene: 5. The CDR3 runs 13 residues. CDR1 is LNHNV, CDR2 YYDKDF, per germline (reference sequence). The chain carries TRBV15 and TRBJ2-1; 10 bases are shared with TRBD2. This sequence was found in a female donor with ovarian cancer. The material sequenced was PBMCs, taken after low-dose radiotherapy plus immunotherapy. The CDR3 spells CATSRGLAMEQFF. The CDR3 region has the DNA TGTGCCACCAGCCGGGGACTAGCGATGGAGCAGTTCTTC.